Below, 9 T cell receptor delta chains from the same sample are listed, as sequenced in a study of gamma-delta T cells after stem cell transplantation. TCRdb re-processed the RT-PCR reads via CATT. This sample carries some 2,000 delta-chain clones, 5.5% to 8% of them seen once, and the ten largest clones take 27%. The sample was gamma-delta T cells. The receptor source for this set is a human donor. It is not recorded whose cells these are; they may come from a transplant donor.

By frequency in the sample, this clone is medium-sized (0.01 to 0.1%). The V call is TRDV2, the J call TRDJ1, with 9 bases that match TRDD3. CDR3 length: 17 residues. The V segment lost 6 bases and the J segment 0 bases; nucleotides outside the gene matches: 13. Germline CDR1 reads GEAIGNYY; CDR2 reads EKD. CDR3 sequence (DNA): TGTGCCTGTTACTTCTTACTGGGGGACCGGGACACCGATAAACTCATCTTT. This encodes CACYFLLGDRDTDKLIF.

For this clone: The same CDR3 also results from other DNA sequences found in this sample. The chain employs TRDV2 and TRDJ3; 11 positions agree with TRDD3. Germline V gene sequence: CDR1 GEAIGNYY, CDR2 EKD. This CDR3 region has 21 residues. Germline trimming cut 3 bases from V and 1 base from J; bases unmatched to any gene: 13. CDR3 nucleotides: TGTGCCTGTGACTCCGTGCTGGGGGATACCCCCGGGTCCTGGGACACCCGACAGATGTTTTTC. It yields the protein CACDSVLGDTPGSWDTRQMFF.

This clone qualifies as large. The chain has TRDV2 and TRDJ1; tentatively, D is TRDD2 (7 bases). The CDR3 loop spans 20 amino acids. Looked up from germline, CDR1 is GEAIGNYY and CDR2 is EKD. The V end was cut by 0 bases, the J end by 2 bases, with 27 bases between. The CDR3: CACDTVPTSGDLPVTDKLIF. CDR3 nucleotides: TGTGCCTGTGACACCGTTCCTACAAGTGGGGATCTCCCAGTAACCGATAAACTCATCTTT.

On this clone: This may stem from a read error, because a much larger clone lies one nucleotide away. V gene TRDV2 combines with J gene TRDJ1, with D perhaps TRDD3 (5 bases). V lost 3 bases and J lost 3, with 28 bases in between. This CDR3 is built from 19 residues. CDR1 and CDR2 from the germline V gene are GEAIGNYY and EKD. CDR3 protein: CACDPAWRGARLTPDKLIF. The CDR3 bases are TGTGCCTGTGACCCCGCGTGGCGGGGGGCCCGGCTTACACCCGATAAACTCATCTTT.

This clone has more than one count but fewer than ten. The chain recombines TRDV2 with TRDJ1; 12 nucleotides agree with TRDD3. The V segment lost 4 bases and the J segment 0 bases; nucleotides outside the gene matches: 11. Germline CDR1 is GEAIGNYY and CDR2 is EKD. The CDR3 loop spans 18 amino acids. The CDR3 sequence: CACDVLGDTPRYTDKLIF. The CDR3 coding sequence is TGTGCCTGTGATGTACTGGGGGATACCCCCCGATACACCGATAAACTCATCTTT.

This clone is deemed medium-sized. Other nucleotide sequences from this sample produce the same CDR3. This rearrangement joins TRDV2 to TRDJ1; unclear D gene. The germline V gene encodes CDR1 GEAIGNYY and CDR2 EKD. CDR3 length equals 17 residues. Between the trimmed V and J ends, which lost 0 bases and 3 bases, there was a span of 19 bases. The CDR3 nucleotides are TGTGCCTGTGACACCGTGGGCGGTTTGGCGGACCCCGATAAACTCATCTTT. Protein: CACDTVGGLADPDKLIF.

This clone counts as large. The CDR3 sequence: CACERLLGDRYTDKLIF. In DNA, the CDR3 is TGTGCCTGTGAAAGATTACTGGGGGACCGGTACACCGATAAACTCATCTTT. V is TRDV2 and J is TRDJ1; 9 bases are a match to TRDD3. Trimming took 4 bases from V and 0 from J; bases not matched to a gene: 11. The germline gives CDR1 GEAIGNYY, CDR2 EKD. This CDR3 contains 17 residues.

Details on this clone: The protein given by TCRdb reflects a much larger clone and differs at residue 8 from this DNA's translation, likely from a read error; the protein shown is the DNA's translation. CDR3 protein: CACDTVGRPSEYTDKLIF. The CDR3 region has the DNA TGTGCCTGTGACACCGTGGGGAGACCTTCCGAGTACACCGATAAACTCATCTTT. The chain links TRDV2 to TRDJ1; D is possibly TRDD2 (6 bases). Germline CDR1 and CDR2: GEAIGNYY and EKD. The CDR3 has 18 residues. V gave up 0 bases and J gave up 0 bases, with 19 bases separating them.

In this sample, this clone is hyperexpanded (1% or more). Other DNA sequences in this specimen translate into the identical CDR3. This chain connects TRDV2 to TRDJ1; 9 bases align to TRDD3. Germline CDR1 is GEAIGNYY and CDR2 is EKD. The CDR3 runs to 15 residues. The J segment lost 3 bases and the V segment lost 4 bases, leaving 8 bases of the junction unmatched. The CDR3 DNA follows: TGTGCCTGTGAGGGATTGGGGGATATCTCCGATAAACTCATCTTT. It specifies CACEGLGDISDKLIF.